The 29 T cell receptor beta chains below all came from one sample that was sequenced in a study of blood T cells in healthy people across ages. Through a sample-barcoded 5' primer and a J-beta primer mix, a second PCR was run for 7 to 11 cycles. TCRdb reprocessed the 5' RACE reads with MiXCR, giving one entry per CDR3 protein. The table shows approximately 810,000 distinct CDR3 sequences, with around 36% occurring only once. The specimen sequenced was blood. These receptor sequences come from a man aged 18 to 29 in good health.

This clonotype appeared a single time. The rearrangement joins TRBV4-1 to TRBJ1-2; maybe TRBD1 (5 bases). Germline CDR1 and CDR2: MGHRA and YSYEKL. The V end lost 0 bases, the J end lost 4 bases, and 12 bases lay between the germline ends. The CDR3 has 15 amino acids. The CDR3 region has the DNA TGCGCCAGCAGCCAAGAACAGGCGTCCCTCTATGGCTACACCTTC. Translation gives CASSQEQASLYGYTF.

The gene calls are TRBV20-1 and TRBJ1-2, with 8 bases aligning to TRBD1. The V gene end was trimmed by 6 bases and the J gene end by 8 bases; junction bases not matched to a gene: 5. From germline, CDR1 is DFQATT and CDR2 SNEGSKA (reference sequence). The CDR3 is 11 residues long. The CDR3 sequence: CSAPTGGGYTF. Here the CDR3 DNA reads TGCAGTGCCCCTACAGGGGGGGGCTACACCTTC.

Of note for this clonotype: At one end, the junction sequence differs from germline, possibly due to a read error. J is TRBJ2-5 and V is TRBV2; maybe TRBD2 (6 bases). The CDR3 has 14 amino acids. Germline V lookup: CDR1 SNHLY, CDR2 FYNNEI. The CDR3 loop reads CATRRGAPQETLYF. The CDR3 nucleotides read TGTGCCACCAGGCGGGGAGCGCCTCAAGAGACCCTGTACTTC.

As regards this clonotype: It may be a read error: a sequence one base away is much more abundant. The J gene is TRBJ2-1, the V gene TRBV7-2; D might be TRBD1 or TRBD2, each matching 6 bases. The end of the DNA aligns better with TRBJ2-7, so the J call may be wrong. The CDR3 contains 16 residues. The germline gives CDR1 SGHTA, CDR2 FQGNSA. CDR3 loop: CASGSKGGLTYNEQYF. The CDR3 nucleotides are TGTGCCAGCGGCTCTAAAGGGGGGCTTACCTACAATGAGCAGTACTTC.

The chain's CDR3 is CASSRLDLGGTQYF. DNA of the CDR3: TGTGCCAGCAGTCGACTAGATTTGGGTGGTACGCAGTATTTT. This chain connects TRBV6-6 to TRBJ2-3; possibly TRBD2 for D (6 bases). Germline V gene lookup returns CDR1 MNHNY and CDR2 SVGAGI (reference sequence). V lost 5 bases and J lost 8, with 17 bases in between. There are 14 residues in the CDR3.

This clonotype was counted many times. This chain connects TRBV7-8 to TRBJ2-5; no clear D gene. The CDR3 consists of 12 residues. Germline lookup yields CDR1 SGHVS and CDR2 FQNEAQ. The V gene lost 5 bases and the J gene lost 11 bases, with 15 bases spanning the gap. Here the CDR3 DNA reads TGTGCCAGCAGCCCCACTGACAATGAGCAGTACTTC. It translates to CASSPTDNEQYF.

In the case of this clonotype: This may come from a read error, since a much larger clone is one base off. The chain joins TRBV12-3 or TRBV12-4 to TRBJ1-2; unclear D gene. The CDR3 has 12 residues. Trimming removed 6 bases from V and 3 bases from J, with 8 bases in between. CDR3 protein: CASRERDYGYTF. The CDR3 DNA sequence: TGTGCCAGCAGGGAAAGGGACTATGGCTACACCTTC.

The chain recombines TRBV4-3 with TRBJ2-1; D is possibly TRBD1 or TRBD2 (5 bases each). V lost 0 bases to trimming and J lost 15 bases, with 18 bases between them. The V gene's germline CDR1 is LGHNA and CDR2 YSLEER. The length of the CDR3 is 14 residues. CDR3 protein: CASSQDDLSPGTFF. In DNA, the CDR3 is TGCGCCAGCAGCCAAGACGATTTATCTCCAGGGACGTTCTTC.

The rearrangement uses TRBV10-3 and TRBJ2-5; 13 positions agree with TRBD2. Trimming at V came to 4 bases and at J to 11 bases, leaving 13 bases not matched to a gene. Germline V CDR1 and CDR2: ENHRY, SYGVKD. The CDR3 runs 16 residues. CDR3 nucleotides: TGTGCCATCAGTGGAGGGACTAGCGGGGAATCCTACGGGCAGTACTTC. Translation: CAISGGTSGESYGQYF.

This clonotype came up many times. This chain uses TRBV11-2 with TRBJ1-2; D is perhaps TRBD1 (5 bases). The V gene lost 5 bases and the J gene lost 2 bases, with 6 bases spanning the gap. The CDR3 runs to 12 residues. Germline-derived CDR1 and CDR2 are SGHAT and FQNNGV. The CDR3 bases are TGTGCCAGCAGCGCAGGGAACTATGGCTACACCTTC. This translates into CASSAGNYGYTF.

The chain recombines TRBV27 with TRBJ2-1; TRBD2 matches at 10 bases. This CDR3 has 16 residues. Germline V gene sequence: CDR1 MNHEY, CDR2 SMNVEV (reference sequence). J was trimmed by 3 bases and V by 3 bases; bases with no gene match: 5. CDR3 region: CASSLSAGGLYNEQFF. CDR3 in DNA: TGTGCCAGCAGTTTGTCAGCGGGGGGGCTCTACAATGAGCAGTTCTTC.

The sample holds many counts of this clonotype. This chain connects TRBV12-3 or TRBV12-4 to TRBJ2-7, with TRBD2 matching over 10 bases. This CDR3 comprises 16 residues. Losses at the gene ends were 6 bases for V and 0 bases for J; bases not matched to a gene: 8. CDR3 bases: TGTGCCAGCAGCCCATGGGCTAGCGGGAGCTCCTACGAGCAGTACTTC. Its translation is CASSPWASGSSYEQYF.

This chain links TRBV9 with TRBJ2-7, with 9 nucleotides matching TRBD2. V was pared by 5 bases and J by 9 bases, with 18 bases of the junction left unmatched. The CDR3 is 16 amino acids. Germline values: CDR1 SGDLS, CDR2 YYNGEE. This CDR3 is CASSPQGGGAIIGQYF. The CDR3, as DNA: TGTGCCAGCAGTCCTCAGGGCGGGGGGGCGATTATTGGGCAGTACTTC. Looking up the rest from reference TRBV9 and TRBJ2-7 gives the full variable domain: DSGVTQTPKHLITATGQRVTLRCSPRSGDLSVYWYQQSLDQGLQFLIQYYNGEERAKGNILERFSAQQFPDLHSELNLSSLELGDSALYFCASSPQGGGAIIGQYFGPGTRLTVT.

This clonotype turned up a few times. This chain links TRBV2 with TRBJ2-5; D unresolved. Per germline, CDR1 SNHLY and CDR2 FYNNEI. The V gene lost 7 bases and the J gene lost 2 bases, with 11 bases spanning the gap. The CDR3 sequence is 13 residues long. The CDR3: CASTQNRQETQYF. CDR3 DNA: TGTGCCAGCACCCAAAACAGACAAGAGACCCAGTACTTC.

The V call is TRBV4-1, the J call TRBJ1-1; no firm D call. There are 15 residues in the CDR3. V lost 0 bases and J lost 0, with 8 bases in between. CDR1 MGHRA and CDR2 YSYEKL come from the germline V gene. As DNA, the CDR3 is TGCGCCAGCAGCCAAGACGTGGGGTTGAACACTGAAGCTTTCTTT. Encoded protein: CASSQDVGLNTEAFF.

This sequence joins TRBV25-1 and TRBJ1-4, with D perhaps TRBD1 (6 bases). CDR3 length: 13 amino acids. Deletions cut 4 bases from V and 10 bases from J, with 13 bases between. In germline, CDR1 is MGHDK, CDR2 SYGVNS. Here the CDR3 DNA reads TGTGCCAGCAGTGGATTTGGCAGGGGAAAACTGTTTTTT. Protein product: CASSGFGRGKLFF.

The V gene is TRBV6-5, the J gene TRBJ1-1; D not certain. This CDR3 has 17 residues. V gave up 0 bases and J gave up 2 bases, with 16 bases separating them. Looked up from germline, CDR1 is MNHEY and CDR2 is SVGAGI. The CDR3 reads CASSYSSYLEANTEAFF. The CDR3 DNA reads as TGTGCCAGCAGTTACTCTTCGTACTTAGAGGCAAACACTGAAGCTTTCTTT.

V and J are TRBV2 and TRBJ2-5; 9 bases align to TRBD2. This CDR3 spans 16 amino acids. Germline loops: CDR1 SNHLY, CDR2 FYNNEI. The V segment lost 6 bases and the J segment 11 bases; nucleotides outside the gene matches: 19. Here the CDR3 DNA reads TGTGCCAGCAGCGATCCCTTAGCGGGGGTGCTCGATGAGCAGTACTTC. Encoded protein: CASSDPLAGVLDEQYF.

The chain couples TRBV28 to TRBJ1-1; unclear D gene. CDR1 and CDR2 (germline): MDHEN, SYDVKM. Trimming pared 3 bases from V and 10 bases from J, leaving 18 bases between. There are 14 residues in the CDR3. This CDR3 reads CASSLASVAGRAFF. CDR3 DNA sequence: TGTGCCAGCAGTTTGGCTTCGGTCGCAGGAAGAGCTTTCTTT.

The rearrangement joins TRBV7-8 to TRBJ1-2; a weak D match, TRBD1 (5 bases). Trimming removed 1 base from V and 4 bases from J, with 13 bases in between. Germline V gene data show CDR1 as SGHVS and CDR2 as FQNEAQ. The CDR3 is 15 amino acids. This CDR3 is CASSLEKGKIYGYTF. In DNA form, the CDR3 reads TGTGCCAGCAGCTTAGAAAAGGGGAAGATCTATGGCTACACCTTC.

This clonotype was seen only a few times. This chain uses TRBV20-1 with TRBJ2-3; D is unclear. CDR1 is DFQATT and CDR2 is SNEGSKA in the germline V gene (reference sequence). V was pared by 1 base and J by 0 bases, with 8 bases between. The CDR3 covers 14 residues. CDR3 loop: CSARGPGSTDTQYF. CDR3 bases: TGCAGTGCTAGAGGCCCGGGTAGCACAGATACGCAGTATTTT.

This clonotype appeared a few times. This chain links TRBV6-7 with TRBJ2-3; either TRBD1 or TRBD2 may supply D (5 bases each). TRBV6-7 is noted as an ORF with a role that remains uncertain. This CDR3 contains 16 residues. V was trimmed by 9 bases and J by 2 bases, leaving 21 bases between them. CDR3: CASTHRDQRATDTQYF. DNA of the CDR3: TGTGCCAGTACTCACCGGGACCAAAGGGCCACAGATACGCAGTATTTT.

This rearrangement joins TRBV4-1 to TRBJ2-5; no reliable D call. V dropped 0 bases and J dropped 2 bases, with 4 bases sitting between them. Per germline, CDR1 MGHRA and CDR2 YSYEKL. This CDR3 comprises 13 residues. CDR3 DNA sequence: TGCGCCAGCAGCCAAGACGCTCAAGAGACCCAGTACTTC. It yields the protein CASSQDAQETQYF.

The CDR3 is CSARWPTGELFF. The DNA for the CDR3 is TGCAGCGCCCGGTGGCCCACCGGGGAGCTGTTTTTT. V usage is TRBV29-1 and J usage is TRBJ2-2, with D unclear. Germline V gene data show CDR1 as SQVTM and CDR2 as ANQGSEA. CDR3 length: 12 residues. V lost 7 bases, J lost 4 bases, and 10 bases lay in between.

The chain uses TRBV7-3 and TRBJ2-1, with a weak D call TRBD2 (5 bases). This CDR3 comprises 13 residues. V shed 5 bases and J shed 7 bases, with 12 bases lying between them. Looked up from germline, CDR1 is SGHTA and CDR2 is FQGTGA. The CDR3 loop is CASSPRGRNEQFF. The DNA for the CDR3 is TGTGCCAGCAGCCCCCGAGGGAGAAATGAGCAGTTCTTC. Drawing the rest from reference TRBV7-3 and TRBJ2-1, the complete variable domain is GAGVSQTPSNKVTEKGKYVELRCDPISGHTALYWYRQSLGQGPEFLIYFQGTGAADDSGLPNDRFFAVRPEGSVSTLKIQRTERGDSAVYLCASSPRGRNEQFFGPGTRLTVL.

V usage is TRBV25-1 and J usage is TRBJ1-1; D may be TRBD1 (5 bases). The CDR3 has 13 residues. Trimming pared 7 bases from V and 5 bases from J, leaving 14 bases between. From germline, CDR1 is MGHDK and CDR2 SYGVNS. Written as DNA, the CDR3 is TGTGCCAGCACCTGGGGCTCAGGGACTGAAGCTTTCTTT. Amino acid sequence: CASTWGSGTEAFF.

This clonotype was found a few times. This chain joins TRBV12-3 or TRBV12-4 and TRBJ2-4; D gene unclear. The V gene lost 7 bases and the J gene lost 13 bases, with 20 bases spanning the gap. The CDR3 runs to 13 residues. The CDR3 sequence: CASNQVLYNEQYF. CDR3 in DNA: TGTGCCAGCAATCAGGTCCTCTACAATGAGCAGTACTTC.

This clonotype was seen just once. The chain joins TRBV5-1 to TRBJ1-2, with D possibly matching TRBD1 (6 bases). Trimming cost V 0 bases and J 7 bases, with 13 bases left between them. Per germline, CDR1 SGHRS and CDR2 YFSETQ. The CDR3 sequence is 14 residues long. The chain's CDR3 is CASSLGQGSFGYTF. Written as DNA, the CDR3 is TGCGCCAGCAGCTTGGGGCAGGGGTCGTTTGGCTACACCTTC.

This clonotype was seen repeatedly, ten times or more. The chain joins TRBV20-1 to TRBJ2-1; a possible D gene is TRBD2 (6 bases). Between the trimmed V and J ends, which lost 2 bases and 5 bases, there was a span of 10 bases. Per the germline V gene, CDR1 is DFQATT and CDR2 is SNEGSKA (reference sequence). The CDR3 is made up of 13 amino acids. The CDR3 sequence is CSARWTIDNEQFF. DNA of the CDR3: TGCAGTGCTAGATGGACTATTGACAATGAGCAGTTCTTC.